These T cell receptor beta chains were read from a single sample in a study of blood T cell repertoires in COVID-19. Clones were sequenced by immunoSEQ multiplex PCR, and TCRdb holds only the in-frame ones, with some missing. This table has fewer than 200,000 clones, 70% to 90% appearing once. Sequenced input: peripheral blood. The receptor source for this set is a middle-aged man with acute or convalescent COVID-19. CDR3s include the opening cysteine and the closing phenylalanine or tryptophan. A D gene is named only where the DNA matches it firmly. Expanded clones get a size class; other rows say once, few or many, or leave the size out.

abundance,v_gene,j_gene,d_gene,CDR3nt,CDR3aa
NA,TRBV30,TRBJ2-3,TRBD2,TGTGCCTGGAGTTATCAGGGACTAGCGGGAACCAATACGCAGTATTTT,CAWSYQGLAGTNTQYF
NA,TRBV19,TRBJ2-1,TRBD1,TGTGCCAGTAGTATATGGGGACAGGGACACAATGAGCAGTTCTTC,CASSIWGQGHNEQFF
NA,TRBV11-2,TRBJ1-1,NA,TGTGCCAGCAGCTCCCTCTTTGTTACTGAAGCTTTCTTT,CASSSLFVTEAFF
NA,TRBV7-6,TRBJ2-5,TRBD1,TGTGCCAGCAGCTCCCTGGACAGGGCCCAAGAGACCCAGTACTTC,CASSSLDRAQETQYF
NA,TRBV4-2,TRBJ2-2,TRBD2,TGTGCCAGCAGCCAAGATTTATCCGGTGGTTCGGGGGGGATAGGGGAGCTGTTTTTT,CASSQDLSGGSGGIGELFF
NA,TRBV6-2/TRBV6-3,TRBJ1-5,TRBD1,TGTGCCAGCAGTTACGGGCAGGGGGCGCGCAATCAGCCCCAGCATTTT,CASSYGQGARNQPQHF
NA,TRBV5-1,TRBJ1-4,NA,TGCGCCAGCAGCCCCAGCGGGGGCACGGCTAATGAAAAACTGTTTTTT,CASSPSGGTANEKLFF
NA,TRBV7-3,TRBJ1-6,NA,TGTGCCAGCAGCCTGCTACCAGGGAGGTATAATTCACCCCTCCACTTT,CASSLLPGRYNSPLHF
NA,TRBV27,TRBJ2-1,TRBD2,TGTGCCAGCAGCCCACAAAGGACTAGCGGGGGAAATGAGCAGTTCTTC,CASSPQRTSGGNEQFF
NA,TRBV30,TRBJ2-7,NA,TGTGCCTGGAGTGTAGGGGTGGGCTCCTACGAGCAGTACTTC,CAWSVGVGSYEQYF
few,TRBV5-1,TRBJ1-2,TRBD1,TGCGCCAGCAGCGAAAGGGGGCCGGGCTACACCTTC,CASSERGPGYTF
NA,TRBV6-5,TRBJ2-1,TRBD1,TGTGCCAGCAGTTACTCGATGGGCAGGGGGCTCCATGAGCAGTTCTTC,CASSYSMGRGLHEQFF
NA,TRBV5-6,TRBJ2-5,TRBD2,TGTGCCAGCAGCGGTAGCGGGGCATTAGAGACCCAGTACTTC,CASSGSGALETQYF
NA,TRBV7-9,TRBJ2-7,NA,TGTGCCAGCAGCCCGGGGAACTACTACGAGCAGTACTTC,CASSPGNYYEQYF
NA,TRBV6-5,TRBJ1-6,NA,TGTGCCAGCAGCACCGGGACATTTGGTCATTCACCCCTCCACTTT,CASSTGTFGHSPLHF
NA,TRBV5-8,TRBJ2-7,TRBD1,TGTGCCAGCAGCTCCCGGACAGGGAACGAGCAGTACTTC,CASSSRTGNEQYF
NA,TRBV14,TRBJ1-1,TRBD1,TGTGCCAGCAGCCAAGGTCGTTTGGGGACAGATGAAGCTTTCTTT,CASSQGRLGTDEAFF
NA,TRBV3-1/TRBV3-2,TRBJ1-1,NA,TGTGCCAGCAGCCAATTCCAGGGTATGGGCACTGAAGCTTTCTTT,CASSQFQGMGTEAFF
NA,TRBV5-6,TRBJ1-1,NA,TGTGCCAGCAGTTTTATAGGCAGGGGCGGCGTTTTCAAAGCTTTCTTT,CASSFIGRGGVFKAFF
NA,TRBV25-1,TRBJ2-7,NA,TGTGCCAGCAGCGTTTCAGGGTACGAGCAGTACTTC,CASSVSGYEQYF
few,TRBV7-9,TRBJ1-1,NA,TGTGCCAGCAGCTCCACAGGGATGAACACTGAAGCTTTCTTT,CASSSTGMNTEAFF
NA,TRBV5-4,TRBJ2-1,TRBD1,TGTGCCAGCAGCCTTTCCGGGACAGGGTTACCCAATGAGCAGTTCTTC,CASSLSGTGLPNEQFF
NA,TRBV12-3/TRBV12-4,TRBJ1-1,NA,TGTGCCACCGCCCCGTACTCGAACACTGAAGCTTTCTTT,CATAPYSNTEAFF
NA,TRBV19,TRBJ1-2,NA,TGTGCCAGTAGTATAGACAGGAATGGCTACACCTTC,CASSIDRNGYTF
NA,TRBV28,TRBJ2-3,NA,TGTGCCAGCAGTTTAGACAGTTCTACAGATACGCAGTATTTT,CASSLDSSTDTQYF
NA,TRBV6-5,TRBJ1-5,NA,TGTGCCAGCACCGGCTATCCGGGTCAGCCCCAGCATTTT,CASTGYPGQPQHF
NA,TRBV9,TRBJ1-6,NA,TGTGCCAGCAGCGTGGAGGAGGCACTTAATTCACCCCTCCACTTT,CASSVEEALNSPLHF